This passage covers 20 T cell receptor beta chains from one sample sequenced in a study of T cells in Graves' hyperthyroidism and ophthalmopathy. Researchers amplified the TCR beta CDR3 regions from RNA transcripts. When the TCR CDR3 underwent first-round RT-PCR, the HTBI primer set was used. One entry per CDR3 protein, called by TCRdb with MiXCR from the multiplex PCR reads. The table lists 500,000 to 750,000 distinct CDR3 sequences, around 14% of them singletons. The material sequenced was blood. The receptor set was obtained from a woman between 18 and 29 years old with Graves' ophthalmopathy.

The chain links TRBV19 to TRBJ1-2, with 7 bases that match TRBD1. Trimming removed 6 bases from V and 5 bases from J; junction bases left unmatched: 6. Germline CDR1 is LNHDA and CDR2 is SQIVND (reference sequence). The CDR3 runs 13 residues. CDR3 nucleotides: TGTGCCAGTAGGGACAGGAGGGGATATGGCTACACCTTC. Translation: CASRDRRGYGYTF. The entire variable domain, with the rest obtained from reference TRBV19 and TRBJ1-2, is as follows: DGGITQSPKYLFRKEGQNVTLSCEQNLNHDAMYWYRQDPGQGLRLIYYSQIVNDFQKGDIAEGYSVSREKKESFPLTVTSAQKNPTAFYLCASRDRRGYGYTFGSGTRLTVV.

The sample holds many counts of this clonotype. The chain employs TRBV7-9 and TRBJ2-1; 10 nucleotides line up with TRBD2. This CDR3 is built from 15 residues. Germline V gene sequence: CDR1 SEHNR, CDR2 FQNEAQ (reference sequence). Trimming at V came to 6 bases and at J to 4 bases, leaving 6 bases not matched to a gene. The CDR3 sequence is CASSKLAGVYNEQFF. In DNA, the CDR3 is TGTGCCAGCAGTAAGCTAGCGGGAGTATACAATGAGCAGTTCTTC. Filled out from reference TRBV7-9 and TRBJ2-1, the complete variable domain reads DTGVSQNPRHKITKRGQNVTFRCDPISEHNRLYWYRQTLGQGPEFLTYFQNEAQLEKSRLLSDRFSAERPKGSFSTLEIQRTEQGDSAMYLCASSKLAGVYNEQFFGPGTRLTVL.

The rearrangement joins TRBV19 to TRBJ1-2; the match to TRBD1 covers 7 bases. CDR3 length: 14 residues. The V gene end was trimmed by 7 bases and the J gene end by 2 bases; junction bases not matched to a gene: 7. The germline CDR1 and CDR2 sequences are LNHDA and SQIVND (reference sequence). Here the CDR3 DNA reads TGTGCCAGTAAAACTACAGGGGAAAACTATGGCTACACCTTC. Amino acid sequence: CASKTTGENYGYTF.

This clonotype was counted between two and nine times. The chain carries TRBV24-1 and TRBJ2-1; weak D call: TRBD2 (6 bases). The length of the CDR3 is 17 residues. The V end lost 3 bases, the J end lost 0 bases, and 14 bases lay between the germline ends. Germline V gives CDR1 KGHDR, CDR2 SFDVKD. DNA for the CDR3: TGTGCCACCAGTGATCAGAATGGCGGGAACTCCTACAATGAGCAGTTCTTC. It is translated as CATSDQNGGNSYNEQFF.

This clonotype was detected many times. The genes are TRBV30 and TRBJ2-7; no clear D. This CDR3 spans 11 amino acids. Germline CDR1 is GTSNPN and CDR2 is SVGIG (reference sequence). V was shortened by 2 bases and J by 7 bases, with 9 bases between the two germline ends. This CDR3 is CAWSPAVEQYF. The CDR3 DNA reads TGTGCCTGGAGTCCGGCGGTTGAGCAGTACTTC.

This clonotype appeared a few times. J is TRBJ1-2 and V is TRBV9; D is perhaps TRBD1 (6 bases). This CDR3 spans 16 amino acids. CDR1 is SGDLS and CDR2 is YYNGEE in the germline V gene. Between the trimmed V and J ends, which lost 4 bases and 2 bases, there was a span of 18 bases. The CDR3 region has the DNA TGTGCCAGCAGCTCCCCCTTCAGGGGTAAAAACTATGGCTACACCTTC. It yields the protein CASSSPFRGKNYGYTF.

The V call is TRBV7-9, the J call TRBJ2-1; TRBD1 aligns across 12 bases. This CDR3 has 18 amino acids. Looked up from germline, CDR1 is SEHNR and CDR2 is FQNEAQ (reference sequence). Trimming cost V 1 base and J 6 bases; bases outside gene matches: 10. CDR3 loop: CASSLGSGTGGFFNEQFF. CDR3 sequence (DNA): TGTGCCAGCAGCTTAGGATCAGGGACAGGGGGCTTTTTCAATGAGCAGTTCTTC. Drawing the rest from reference TRBV7-9 and TRBJ2-1, the complete variable domain is DTGVSQNPRHKITKRGQNVTFRCDPISEHNRLYWYRQTLGQGPEFLTYFQNEAQLEKSRLLSDRFSAERPKGSFSTLEIQRTEQGDSAMYLCASSLGSGTGGFFNEQFFGPGTRLTVL.

This clonotype was counted many times. The V and J genes are TRBV11-2 and TRBJ2-1, with 11 nucleotides matching TRBD2. With V trimmed by 5 bases and J by 5 bases, 5 bases remained unmatched. Looked up from germline, CDR1 is SGHAT and CDR2 is FQNNGV. The CDR3 consists of 15 residues. CDR3 sequence reads: CASSQGTSGHNEQFF. The DNA of the CDR3 is TGTGCCAGCAGCCAAGGGACTAGCGGCCACAATGAGCAGTTCTTC. Full variable domain (outside the CDR3, taken from reference TRBV11-2 and TRBJ2-1): EAGVAQSPRYKIIEKRQSVAFWCNPISGHATLYWYQQILGQGPKLLIQFQNNGVVDDSQLPKDRFSAERLKGVDSTLKIQPAKLEDSAVYLCASSQGTSGHNEQFFGPGTRLTVL.

On this clonotype itself: A much larger clone differs by one base, so this may be a read error. The rearrangement uses TRBV27 and TRBJ2-1; 13 nucleotides match TRBD2. With V trimmed by 5 bases and J by 7 bases, 8 bases remained unmatched. Germline CDR1 MNHEY, CDR2 SMNVEV (reference sequence). This CDR3 is 16 amino acids long. The CDR3 loop is CASSLTSGRGGNEQFF. CDR3 DNA sequence: TGTGCCAGCAGTCTTACTAGCGGGAGGGGAGGAAATGAGCAGTTCTTC.

This clonotype was recorded at least ten times. V usage is TRBV6-2 or TRBV6-3 and J usage is TRBJ1-1, with D hard to call. The CDR3 length is 14 residues. With 5 bases removed from V and 4 bases from J, the gap between germline ends came to 14 bases. CDR1 and CDR2 (germline): MNHEY, SVGEGT. CDR3 coding DNA: TGTGCCAGCAGTGATACCCCCGGTCGCACTGAAGCTTTCTTT. Its protein is CASSDTPGRTEAFF.

This clonotype was counted at least ten times. V gene TRBV5-5 combines with J gene TRBJ2-1, with D unclear. The V and J ends lost 0 bases and 0 bases respectively, with 10 bases between them. This CDR3 comprises 16 residues. Germline CDR1 is SGHKS and CDR2 is YYEKEE (reference sequence). The CDR3: CASSLGGRSSYNEQFF. CDR3 nucleotides: TGTGCCAGCAGCTTGGGCGGACGGAGCTCCTACAATGAGCAGTTCTTC. Combining the CDR3 with reference TRBV5-5 and TRBJ2-1 gives the whole variable domain DAGVTQSPTHLIKTRGQQVTLRCSPISGHKSVSWYQQVLGQGPQFIFQYYEKEERGRGNFPDRFSARQFPNYSSELNVNALLLGDSALYLCASSLGGRSSYNEQFFGPGTRLTVL.

This clonotype was seen a few times. The J gene is TRBJ2-5, the V gene TRBV9, with D possibly called TRBD1 or TRBD2 (5 bases each). The CDR3 is 14 residues long. V was cut by 0 bases and J by 6 bases, with 12 bases left in between. Germline V gene lookup returns CDR1 SGDLS and CDR2 YYNGEE. The CDR3 here is CASSVGGTAKTQYF. As DNA, the CDR3 is TGTGCCAGCAGCGTAGGAGGGACGGCGAAGACCCAGTACTTC.

This clonotype has a count of ten or more. J is TRBJ1-2 and V is TRBV5-1, with no clear D. There are 12 residues in the CDR3. Germline CDR1 SGHRS, CDR2 YFSETQ. V was cut by 0 bases and J by 6 bases, with 6 bases left in between. This CDR3 is CASSLDGNGYTF. CDR3 DNA: TGCGCCAGCAGCTTGGATGGGAATGGCTACACCTTC.

The sample holds many counts of this clonotype. The gene calls are TRBV28 and TRBJ2-5; 7 positions agree with TRBD2. Unmatched junction bases numbered 5, after V lost 3 bases and J lost 4 bases. The CDR3 extends over 14 amino acids. Germline V gives CDR1 MDHEN, CDR2 SYDVKM. The CDR3 sequence: CASSFRGVGETQYF. CDR3 sequence (DNA): TGTGCCAGCAGTTTTCGGGGGGTAGGAGAGACCCAGTACTTC.

At least ten counts were recorded for this clonotype. J is TRBJ1-5 and V is TRBV27; unclear D gene. The CDR3 contains 16 residues. Trimming stripped 6 bases from V and 1 base from J, with 16 bases between. CDR1 is MNHEY, CDR2 SMNVEV, per germline (reference sequence). The CDR3 nucleotides are TGTGCCAGCAGCGCCCCCTGGGCCCAGAGCAATCAGCCCCAGCATTTT. Translated, it gives CASSAPWAQSNQPQHF.

V and J are TRBV6-1 and TRBJ2-3, with 16 bases fitting TRBD2. V shed 5 bases, J shed 6 bases, and the junction held 5 bases outside the gene matches. The CDR3 consists of 16 residues. The germline CDR1 and CDR2 sequences are MNHNS and SASEGT. The CDR3 nucleotides read TGTGCCAGCAGTACGGGACTAGCGGGAGGGTGGGATACGCAGTATTTT. Translation: CASSTGLAGGWDTQYF.

About this clonotype: A much larger clone lies a single base off, so this may be a read error. This rearrangement joins TRBV18 to TRBJ2-7, with 9 bases aligning to TRBD2. The germline V gene encodes CDR1 KGHSH and CDR2 LQKENI. V was clipped by 2 bases and J by 5 bases; unmatched bases: 7. This CDR3 is built from 15 residues. The CDR3 nucleotides read TGTGCCAGCTCACCAAGTGGCGGGAGGGACAACGAGCAGTACTTC. Translating gives CASSPSGGRDNEQYF.

This clonotype was counted ten times or more. The V call is TRBV2, the J call TRBJ1-1; D is unclear. Trimming removed 1 base from V and 4 bases from J, with 4 bases in between. CDR1 is SNHLY and CDR2 is FYNNEI in the germline V gene. The CDR3 length is 12 residues. Written as DNA, the CDR3 is TGTGCCAGCAGTGAAGGAAGCACTGAAGCTTTCTTT. Protein product: CASSEGSTEAFF.

The chain recombines TRBV4-1 with TRBJ1-4, with D tentatively TRBD1 (5 bases). The CDR3 has 16 amino acids. The V gene lost 1 base and the J gene lost 8 bases, with 17 bases spanning the gap. Per germline, CDR1 MGHRA and CDR2 YSYEKL. The DNA of the CDR3 is TGCGCCAGCAGCCAAGGGGGGAGGAATCTAGGAGAAAAACTGTTTTTT. The encoded protein is CASSQGGRNLGEKLFF.

The chain recombines TRBV9 with TRBJ1-1, with D perhaps TRBD1 (5 bases). Trimming stripped 5 bases from V and 6 bases from J, with 29 bases between. This CDR3 is built from 18 residues. Germline V lookup: CDR1 SGDLS, CDR2 YYNGEE. The CDR3 nucleotides read TGTGCCAGCAGTGTGGAAGGTGGCAGGTGGGTCGGGGGAGCTGAAGCTTTCTTT. It encodes CASSVEGGRWVGGAEAFF.